Following are 20 T cell receptor beta chains from one sample sequenced in a study of CD8 T cells in Susac syndrome. RNA amounts of about 0.5 to 1 ug underwent reverse transcription with random hexamers. TCRdb called the immunoSEQ multiplex PCR reads again in MiXCR, with one record for every CDR3 protein. The sample includes approximately 80,000 distinct CDR3 sequences, approximately 94% of them seen just once. The sequenced material came from CD8+ T cells from PBMCs. The receptor set was obtained from a human donor with Susac syndrome.

The rearrangement links TRBV9 to TRBJ2-5, with 8 nucleotides matching TRBD2. This CDR3 is built from 15 residues. Germline V gene lookup returns CDR1 SGDLS and CDR2 YYNGEE. The V gene end was trimmed by 3 bases and the J gene end by 0 bases; junction bases not matched to a gene: 4. CDR3 sequence (DNA): TGTGCCAGCAGCGGTAGCGGGGCGTACCAAGAGACCCAGTACTTC. The encoded protein is CASSGSGAYQETQYF.

The chain links TRBV7-9 to TRBJ2-7; tentatively, D is TRBD1 or TRBD2 (5 bases each). The V and J ends lost 1 base and 0 bases respectively, with 22 bases between them. Germline assignment: CDR1 SEHNR and CDR2 FQNEAQ (reference sequence). This CDR3 has 19 amino acids. The CDR3 region is CASSLVGRDRDISSYEQYF. In DNA, the CDR3 is TGTGCCAGCAGCTTAGTAGGCCGGGACCGTGACATTAGCTCCTACGAGCAGTACTTC. Using reference TRBV7-9 and TRBJ2-7 for the parts outside the CDR3, the full variable domain is DTGVSQNPRHKITKRGQNVTFRCDPISEHNRLYWYRQTLGQGPEFLTYFQNEAQLEKSRLLSDRFSAERPKGSFSTLEIQRTEQGDSAMYLCASSLVGRDRDISSYEQYFGPGTRLTVT.

The CDR3: CASSESGGSGYTF. The DNA of the CDR3 is TGTGCCAGCAGTGAATCGGGAGGGAGCGGCTACACCTTC. The J gene is TRBJ1-2, the V gene TRBV25-1; D not resolved. The V and J ends lost 1 base and 8 bases respectively, with 11 bases between them. Germline V gene lookup returns CDR1 MGHDK and CDR2 SYGVNS. The CDR3 sequence is 13 residues long.

The chain links TRBV6-5 to TRBJ2-7; tentatively, D is TRBD1 or TRBD2 (5 bases each). Trimming stripped 0 bases from V and 5 bases from J, with 17 bases between. The CDR3 length is 16 residues. Germline V CDR1 and CDR2: MNHEY, SVGAGI. CDR3 amino acids: CASSYSRAGHQDEQYF. For the CDR3, the DNA is TGTGCCAGCAGTTACTCGAGGGCTGGACACCAGGACGAGCAGTACTTC.

V is TRBV7-9 and J is TRBJ2-3, with 7 nucleotides matching TRBD1. The length of the CDR3 is 14 residues. J gave up 2 bases and V 3 bases, and 2 bases lay outside the gene matches. Germline V gives CDR1 SEHNR, CDR2 FQNEAQ (reference sequence). The CDR3 sequence: CASSLGQNTDTQYF. The CDR3 DNA follows: TGTGCCAGCAGCTTGGGACAGAACACAGATACGCAGTATTTT.

The chain carries TRBV9 and TRBJ1-2, with TRBD1 matching 7 bases. The germline CDR1 and CDR2 sequences are SGDLS and YYNGEE. The CDR3 has 16 residues. After removal of 4 bases from V and 6 bases from J, the junction contained 15 bases not matched to a gene. CDR3: CASSPDRERKSHGYTF. The CDR3 coding sequence is TGTGCCAGCAGCCCCGACAGGGAACGTAAGAGTCATGGCTACACCTTC. Full variable domain (remainder filled in from reference TRBV9 and TRBJ1-2): DSGVTQTPKHLITATGQRVTLRCSPRSGDLSVYWYQQSLDQGLQFLIQYYNGEERAKGNILERFSAQQFPDLHSELNLSSLELGDSALYFCASSPDRERKSHGYTFGSGTRLTVV.

The chain combines TRBV5-5 with TRBJ2-5; 8 nucleotides agree with TRBD2. From germline, CDR1 is SGHKS and CDR2 YYEKEE (reference sequence). This CDR3 spans 15 amino acids. With V trimmed by 3 bases and J by 2 bases, 6 bases remained unmatched. In DNA form, the CDR3 reads TGTGCCAGCAGCTCCCGCGGGGGGCCACAAGAGACCCAGTACTTC. It specifies CASSSRGGPQETQYF.

The count of this clonotype is one. This chain links TRBV20-1 with TRBJ1-1; possible D gene TRBD1, 6 bases. Germline V gene lookup returns CDR1 DFQATT and CDR2 SNEGSKA (reference sequence). The germline V and J ends were trimmed by 2 bases and 1 base, with 11 bases remaining between them. The CDR3 is 14 residues long. The CDR3 here is CSARSTDRNTEAFF. DNA of the CDR3: TGCAGTGCTAGATCCACGGACAGGAACACTGAAGCTTTCTTT.

The chain joins TRBV5-5 to TRBJ1-4, with D possibly matching TRBD1 (6 bases). The CDR3 loop spans 16 amino acids. CDR1 and CDR2 (germline): SGHKS, YYEKEE (reference sequence). V was cut by 3 bases and J by 0 bases, with 12 bases left in between. CDR3 loop: CASSSQGLATNEKLFF. The DNA for the CDR3 is TGTGCCAGCAGCTCCCAGGGGCTGGCAACTAATGAAAAACTGTTTTTT.

The chain combines TRBV27 with TRBJ2-3; D ambiguous. Looked up from germline, CDR1 is MNHEY and CDR2 is SMNVEV (reference sequence). The CDR3 totals 15 residues. V lost 3 bases and J 0 bases, leaving 10 bases between the germline ends. The CDR3 loop is CASSLGTTSTDTQYF. The CDR3 DNA reads TGTGCCAGCAGTTTGGGAACTACAAGCACAGATACGCAGTATTTT.

The CDR3 loop reads CASSQVPGSSYNEQFF. The CDR3 nucleotides read TGCGCCAGCAGCCAAGTACCGGGGAGCTCCTACAATGAGCAGTTCTTC. The chain links TRBV4-1 to TRBJ2-1; maybe TRBD2 (5 bases). Trimming cost V 1 base and J 0 bases, with 10 bases left between them. Germline CDR1 MGHRA, CDR2 YSYEKL. The CDR3 has 16 residues.

V gene TRBV20-1 combines with J gene TRBJ1-1; D not resolved. The germline V gene encodes CDR1 DFQATT and CDR2 SNEGSKA (reference sequence). V shed 2 bases and J shed 0 bases, with 16 bases lying between them. The CDR3 spans 16 residues. CDR3 coding DNA: TGCAGTGCTAGACACCTGACTGACGCCATGAACACTGAAGCTTTCTTT. This codes for CSARHLTDAMNTEAFF.

The chain links TRBV9 to TRBJ2-3, with D perhaps given as TRBD1 or TRBD2 (5 bases each). The CDR3 spans 16 residues. Trimming shortened V by 1 base and J by 0 bases, and 12 bases separated the two germline ends. CDR1 and CDR2 (germline): SGDLS, YYNGEE. CDR3 region: CASSVRARGSTDTQYF. The CDR3 DNA follows: TGTGCCAGCAGCGTACGGGCACGGGGCAGCACAGATACGCAGTATTTT.

The chain is built from TRBV20-1 and TRBJ1-5, with D unclear. Germline V gene sequence: CDR1 DFQATT, CDR2 SNEGSKA (reference sequence). The length of the CDR3 is 13 residues. The germline V and J ends were trimmed by 3 bases and 8 bases, with 14 bases remaining between them. CDR3 protein: CSASSGMSEPQHF. The CDR3 nucleotides read TGCAGTGCTAGTAGCGGTATGAGTGAGCCCCAGCATTTT.

The chain joins TRBV7-9 to TRBJ2-5, with D hard to call. The CDR3 contains 14 residues. The germline CDR1 and CDR2 sequences are SEHNR and FQNEAQ (reference sequence). V was shortened by 7 bases and J by 5 bases, with 17 bases between the two germline ends. CDR3 bases: TGTGCCAGCATCCCCTCGTTTACCCGGGAGACCCAGTACTTC. Translation gives CASIPSFTRETQYF.

The count of this clonotype is one. V is TRBV9 and J is TRBJ2-7; D perhaps matches TRBD1 (5 bases). CDR1 is SGDLS and CDR2 is YYNGEE in the germline V gene. Trimming pared 3 bases from V and 9 bases from J, leaving 10 bases between. The CDR3 sequence is 11 residues long. The CDR3 protein is CASSAGQGQYF. The CDR3 coding sequence is TGTGCCAGCAGCGCCGGGCAGGGGCAGTACTTC.

The chain combines TRBV7-9 with TRBJ2-7; possibly TRBD1 for D (6 bases). The CDR3 has 11 residues. CDR1 and CDR2 (germline): SEHNR, FQNEAQ (reference sequence). Trimming pared 10 bases from V and 3 bases from J, leaving 10 bases between. CDR3 sequence: CATETGYEQYF. The CDR3, as DNA: TGTGCCACCGAGACAGGCTACGAGCAGTACTTC.

This sequence joins TRBV9 and TRBJ2-5, with 8 positions matching TRBD2. This CDR3 is 15 amino acids long. With V trimmed by 3 bases and J by 1 base, 5 bases remained unmatched. Germline values: CDR1 SGDLS, CDR2 YYNGEE. CDR3 in DNA: TGTGCCAGCAGCGACCCTGGACTAGCCCAAGAGACCCAGTACTTC. Amino acids: CASSDPGLAQETQYF.

This clonotype was observed once. CDR3 loop: CATSEYNQPQHF. As DNA, the CDR3 is TGTGCCACCAGTGAGTACAATCAGCCCCAGCATTTT. The chain employs TRBV24-1 and TRBJ1-5; D call uncertain. V lost 4 bases, J lost 3 bases, and 3 bases lay in between. Looked up from germline, CDR1 is KGHDR and CDR2 is SFDVKD. The CDR3 runs 12 residues.

The genes are TRBV9 and TRBJ1-1; maybe TRBD1 (6 bases). CDR1 is SGDLS and CDR2 is YYNGEE in the germline V gene. V lost 4 bases to trimming and J lost 4 bases, with 11 bases between them. This CDR3 region has 13 residues. CDR3 region: CASSQGGSTEAFF. The CDR3, as DNA: TGTGCCAGCAGCCAAGGGGGGAGCACTGAAGCTTTCTTT.